Included here is one TCR beta chain sequence, with context. What this receptor recognizes is not known. No base quality information exists; no much larger clone differs at one position. Other DNA sequences within the sample encode an identical CDR3. This entry belongs to a study of shared clonotypes between healthy human individuals (TCRdb year 2020). For context, the study as a whole: Two women and three men aged 18 to 49 years were included in the cohort. For each donor, three plates each were used for CD4 naive and CD4 memory, two plates were used for CD8 naive, and one plate was used for CD8 memory. To estimate repertoire size and how much clonotype sharing occurs between individuals, the study deeply sequenced the blood TCR repertoires of five healthy adults. To increase sequencing depth and limit assay-specific biases, TCR repertoire library preparation and sequencing were carried out by different laboratories using diverse techniques. Leukapheresis yielded between about 0.9 and 9 billion PBMCs per donor. Paper-wide results and their limitations: Sharing across a handful of donors was observed for around 5% of naive CD4, over 3% of naive CD8, roughly 2.4% of memory CD4, and around 0.44% of memory CD8 clonotypes. Compared with non-shared clonotypes, clonotypes shared by all four sorted-subset donors had higher generation probabilities. Sampling was restricted to blood, and TCR repertoires in tissues likely differ from the TCR repertoires found in blood. Pairwise subsampling indicated that sequencing depth was expected to affect the degree of clonotype sharing among donors. The genetic and exposure-history diversity represented was limited by the small number of donors. Estimated clonotype richness was generally larger for naive than for memory subsets. Even with the large sequencing depth, rarefaction of the sorted-subset datasets indicated that sequencing was incomplete.

The donors were healthy, HIV-negative adults with no recently reported acute infections or vaccinations. Every donor was a Caucasian adult living in Nashville, Tennessee, USA. CD4+ T cells were enriched by magnetic negative selection; naive cells were then positively selected on CD45RA, and the negative fraction formed the memory subset. Blood was collected by leukapheresis, and PBMCs were isolated by Ficoll-Histopaque density gradient centrifugation and then cryopreserved in liquid nitrogen vapor phase. Analytical flow cytometry was used to check the purity and quantity of every magnetically sorted T cell population. From each sorted fraction, genomic DNA was isolated and quantified by UV absorbance on a Nanodrop 2000c. Inclusive of the bounding cysteine and phenylalanine, the CDR3 is 14 residues long. Only the CDR3 region is kept as DNA, spanning 42 bases read in frame from base 1. The CDR1 and CDR2 encoded by the germline V gene are MRHNA and SNTAGT. From V the trimming removes 0 bases and from J it removes 7 bases, while the gene matches leave 4 bases of the junction unaccounted for.

Using the deep immunoSEQ assay, TCR CDR3 regions were amplified from genomic DNA by multiplex PCR. For each cell subset, the extracted genomic DNA was distributed evenly across all wells of several immunoSEQ 96-well plates, and each plate served as one replicate. For sorted subsets, around 200 ng genomic DNA, equal to 25,000 to 35,000 T cell genomes, was loaded into each replicate PCR. The purified libraries were quantified using a Qubit 3.0 fluorometer, sized with a Bioanalyzer 2100, and then quantified again using the KAPA Library Quantification kit. A separate single-read 150-cycle Illumina NextSeq 550 flow cell was used to sequence each immunoSEQ 96-well plate. As for how the authors treated the data: Because the immunoSEQ output included only junctional sequences and no quality scores, the filtering could not be the same as the filtering used for full-length reads. Sequences were annotated with PyIR, a Python wrapper for IgBLAST v1.9, using IMGT germline references to assign V/J genes and CDR3. Reads were filtered out if the reads had weak V/J assignments (E-value above 1e-6), no CDR3, stop codons, out-of-frame junctions, or ambiguous translated residues. A V3J clonotype was defined by an identical inferred V gene, J gene, and CDR3 amino acid sequence. Percentage overlap between repertoires was calculated by dividing the number of shared unique clonotypes by the size of the smaller repertoire. RTK rarefaction, the Chao1 estimator, and Recon v2.1 estimates of unobserved clonotypes were used to assess repertoire richness. For all TCRbeta clonotypes obtained by the gDNA method from several donors, generation probabilities were computed with OLGA. Here the immuneACCESS table is served through TCRdb, limited to in-frame sequences with V and J called. Missing clones are a known gap in these copies; in checked studies unresolved V genes cover under half, and the rest lacks a known reason. D and trimming were read from the DNA, whereas the V and J calls and clone size are those reported in that table. In all, the sample holds roughly 2.2 million clones, and more than 85% of those were seen once. The ten largest clonotypes hold under 0.45% of the sample.

The sequenced sample consisted of naive CD4+ T cells from PBMCs. This sample's cell subset or site label indicates: CD45RA+ positively selected. The V and J genes are TRBV6-4 and TRBJ1-2; 8 of the junction bases match TRBD1. The source is a man between 18 and 29 years old in good health. Some clones in this sample may be carry-over from other donors' samples. The CDR3 protein is CASSDSGTGVGYTF. The DNA sequence follows: TGTGCCAGCAGTGACTCGGGGACAGGTGTTGGCTACACCTTC.